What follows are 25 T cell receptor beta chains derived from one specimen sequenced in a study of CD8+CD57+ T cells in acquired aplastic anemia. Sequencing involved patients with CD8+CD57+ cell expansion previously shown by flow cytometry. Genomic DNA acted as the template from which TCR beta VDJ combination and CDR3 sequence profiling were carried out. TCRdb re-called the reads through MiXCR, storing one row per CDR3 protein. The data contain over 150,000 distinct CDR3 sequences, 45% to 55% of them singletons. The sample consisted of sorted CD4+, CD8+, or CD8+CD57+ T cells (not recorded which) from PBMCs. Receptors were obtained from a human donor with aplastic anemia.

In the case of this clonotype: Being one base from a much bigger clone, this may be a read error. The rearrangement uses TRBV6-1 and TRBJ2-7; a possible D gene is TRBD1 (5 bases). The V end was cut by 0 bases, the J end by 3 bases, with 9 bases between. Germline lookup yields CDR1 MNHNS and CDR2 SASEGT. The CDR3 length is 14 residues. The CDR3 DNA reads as TGTGCCAGCAGTGAAGCGTTTCAGGGCTACGAGCAGTACTTC. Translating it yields CASSEAFQGYEQYF.

The CDR3 reads CASSFETEGSPLHF. The CDR3 DNA reads TGCGCCAGCAGCTTCGAGACAGAGGGATCACCCCTCCACTTT. This sequence joins TRBV5-1 and TRBJ1-6, with D possibly matching TRBD1 (5 bases). The germline CDR1 and CDR2 sequences are SGHRS and YFSETQ. The CDR3 consists of 14 residues. V was shortened by 2 bases and J by 10 bases, with 13 bases between the two germline ends.

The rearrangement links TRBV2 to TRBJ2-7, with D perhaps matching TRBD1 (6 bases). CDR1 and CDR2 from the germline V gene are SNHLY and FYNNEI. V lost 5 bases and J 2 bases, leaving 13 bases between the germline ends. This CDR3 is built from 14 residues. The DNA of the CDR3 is TGTGCCAGCAGTCCGGGACACGGAGCCTACGAGCAGTACTTC. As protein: CASSPGHGAYEQYF.

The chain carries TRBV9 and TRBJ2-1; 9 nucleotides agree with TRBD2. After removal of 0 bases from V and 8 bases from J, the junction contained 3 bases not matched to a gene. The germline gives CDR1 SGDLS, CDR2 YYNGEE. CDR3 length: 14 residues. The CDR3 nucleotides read TGTGCCAGCAGCGTAGGCGGGAGGGGGGATGAGCAGTTCTTC. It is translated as CASSVGGRGDEQFF.

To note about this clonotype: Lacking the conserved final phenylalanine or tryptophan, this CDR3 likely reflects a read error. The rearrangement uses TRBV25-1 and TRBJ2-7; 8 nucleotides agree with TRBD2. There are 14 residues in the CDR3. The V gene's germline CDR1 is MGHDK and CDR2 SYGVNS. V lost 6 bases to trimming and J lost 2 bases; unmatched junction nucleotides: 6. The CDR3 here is CASSLVSGTYEQYS. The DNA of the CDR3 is TGTGCCAGCAGCTTGGTTAGCGGGACCTACGAGCAGTACTCC.

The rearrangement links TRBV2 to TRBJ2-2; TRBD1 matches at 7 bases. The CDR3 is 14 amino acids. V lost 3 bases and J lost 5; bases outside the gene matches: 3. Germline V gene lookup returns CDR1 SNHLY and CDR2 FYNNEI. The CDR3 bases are TGTGCCAGCAGTGATGGGACAGAGACCGGGGAGCTGTTTTTT. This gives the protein CASSDGTETGELFF.

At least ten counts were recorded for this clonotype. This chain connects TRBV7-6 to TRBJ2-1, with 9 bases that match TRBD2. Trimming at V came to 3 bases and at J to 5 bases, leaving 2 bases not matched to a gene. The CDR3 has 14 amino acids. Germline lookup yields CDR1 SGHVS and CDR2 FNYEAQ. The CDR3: CASSLLAGNNEQFF. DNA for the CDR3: TGTGCCAGCAGCTTGCTAGCGGGAAACAATGAGCAGTTCTTC.

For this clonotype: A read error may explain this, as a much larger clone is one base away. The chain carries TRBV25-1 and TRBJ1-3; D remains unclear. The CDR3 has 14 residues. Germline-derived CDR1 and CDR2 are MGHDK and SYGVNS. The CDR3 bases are TGTGCCAGCAGCATCTCGGACTCTGGAAACGCCATATATTTT. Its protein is CASSISDSGNAIYF.

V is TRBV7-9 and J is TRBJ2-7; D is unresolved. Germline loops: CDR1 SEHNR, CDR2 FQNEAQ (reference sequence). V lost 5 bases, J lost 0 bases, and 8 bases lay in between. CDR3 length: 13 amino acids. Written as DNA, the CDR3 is TGTGCCAGCAGCGTAGGATTCTCCTACGAGCAGTACTTC. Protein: CASSVGFSYEQYF.

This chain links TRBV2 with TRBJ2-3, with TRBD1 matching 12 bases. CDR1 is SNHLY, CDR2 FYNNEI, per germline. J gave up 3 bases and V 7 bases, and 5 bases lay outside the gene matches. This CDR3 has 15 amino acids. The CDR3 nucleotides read TGTGCCAGCACCCGGGACAGGGGGCTGACAGATACGCAGTATTTT. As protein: CASTRDRGLTDTQYF.

The CDR3 DNA reads TGTGCCAGCAGCAGAACCATGACGTATGACAGGGGGCTCGGAAACACCATATATTTT. This codes for CASSRTMTYDRGLGNTIYF. The J gene is TRBJ1-3, the V gene TRBV25-1; 10 bases map to TRBD1. This CDR3 region has 19 residues. V dropped 6 bases and J dropped 4; count of bases not matched to a gene: 18. Germline CDR1 MGHDK, CDR2 SYGVNS. Supplemented by reference TRBV25-1 and TRBJ1-3, the full variable domain reads EADIYQTPRYLVIGTGKKITLECSQTMGHDKMYWYQQDPGMELHLIHYSYGVNSTEKGDLSSESTVSRIRTEHFPLTLESARPSHTSQYLCASSRTMTYDRGLGNTIYFGEGSWLTVV.

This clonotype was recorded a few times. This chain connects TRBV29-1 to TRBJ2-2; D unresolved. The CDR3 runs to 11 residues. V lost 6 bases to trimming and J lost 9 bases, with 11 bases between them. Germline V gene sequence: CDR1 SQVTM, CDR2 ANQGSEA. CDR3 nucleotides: TGCAGCGTCCCAATCGACAGGGAGCTGTTTTTT. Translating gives CSVPIDRELFF.

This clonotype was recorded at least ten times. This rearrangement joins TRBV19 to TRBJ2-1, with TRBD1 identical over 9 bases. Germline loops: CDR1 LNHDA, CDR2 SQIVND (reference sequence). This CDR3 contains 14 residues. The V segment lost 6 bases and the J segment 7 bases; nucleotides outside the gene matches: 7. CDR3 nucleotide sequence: TGTGCCAGTAGAGGGGACAGGGCTACGAATGAGCAGTTCTTC. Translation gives CASRGDRATNEQFF.

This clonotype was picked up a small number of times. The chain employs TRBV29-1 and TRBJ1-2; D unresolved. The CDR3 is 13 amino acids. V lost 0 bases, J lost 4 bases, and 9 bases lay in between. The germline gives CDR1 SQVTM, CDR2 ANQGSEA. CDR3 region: CSVEDSPRYGYTF. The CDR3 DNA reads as TGCAGCGTTGAAGACAGTCCACGCTATGGCTACACCTTC.

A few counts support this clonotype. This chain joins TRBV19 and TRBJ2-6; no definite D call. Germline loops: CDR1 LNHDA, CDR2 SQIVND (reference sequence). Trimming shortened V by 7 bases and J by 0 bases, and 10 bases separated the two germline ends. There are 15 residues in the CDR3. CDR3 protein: CASKDPSSGANVLTF. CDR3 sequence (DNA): TGTGCCAGTAAGGACCCAAGCTCTGGGGCCAACGTCCTGACTTTC.

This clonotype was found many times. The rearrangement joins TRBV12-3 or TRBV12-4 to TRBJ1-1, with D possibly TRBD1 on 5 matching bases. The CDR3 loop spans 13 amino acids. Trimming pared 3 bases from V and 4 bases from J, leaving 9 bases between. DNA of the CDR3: TGTGCCAGCAGTTTCGGCGGGGCCACTGAAGCTTTCTTT. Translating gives CASSFGGATEAFF.

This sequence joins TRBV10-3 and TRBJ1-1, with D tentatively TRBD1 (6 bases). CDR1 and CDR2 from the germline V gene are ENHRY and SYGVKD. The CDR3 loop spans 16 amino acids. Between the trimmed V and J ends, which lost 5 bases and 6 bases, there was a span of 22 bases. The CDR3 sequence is CAISTGQGGGTSEAFF. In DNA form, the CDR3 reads TGTGCCATCAGTACCGGCCAAGGGGGGGGGACGTCTGAAGCTTTCTTT.

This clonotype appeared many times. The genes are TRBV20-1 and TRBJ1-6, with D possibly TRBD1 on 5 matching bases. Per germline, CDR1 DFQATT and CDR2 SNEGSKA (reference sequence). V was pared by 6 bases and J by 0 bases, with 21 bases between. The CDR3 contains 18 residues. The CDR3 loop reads CSARVLGQPDSYNSPLHF. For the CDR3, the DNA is TGCAGTGCCAGGGTCCTGGGGCAACCAGACTCCTATAATTCACCCCTCCACTTT.

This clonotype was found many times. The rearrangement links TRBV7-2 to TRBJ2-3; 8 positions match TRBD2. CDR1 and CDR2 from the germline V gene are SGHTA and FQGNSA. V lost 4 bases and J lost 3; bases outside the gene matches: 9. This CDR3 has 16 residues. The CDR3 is CASSSISGSRTDTQYF. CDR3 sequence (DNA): TGTGCCAGCAGCTCCATCAGCGGGAGTAGAACAGATACGCAGTATTTT. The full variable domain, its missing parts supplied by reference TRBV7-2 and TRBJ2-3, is GAGVSQSPSNKVTEKGKDVELRCDPISGHTALYWYRQSLGQGLEFLIYFQGNSAPDKSGLPSDRFSAERTGGSVSTLTIQRTQQEDSAVYLCASSSISGSRTDTQYFGPGTRLTVL.

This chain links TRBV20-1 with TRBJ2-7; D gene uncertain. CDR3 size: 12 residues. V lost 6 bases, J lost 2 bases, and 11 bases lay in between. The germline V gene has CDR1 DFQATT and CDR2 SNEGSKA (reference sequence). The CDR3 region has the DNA TGCAGTGCCCCCATAGGCCCCTACGAGCAGTACTTC. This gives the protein CSAPIGPYEQYF.

In DNA form, the CDR3 reads TGTGCCAGCAGTGAACCGCACTCTGGAAACACCATATATTTT. Its protein is CASSEPHSGNTIYF. The chain carries TRBV6-1 and TRBJ1-3, with unresolved D. V lost 2 bases and J 0 bases, leaving 5 bases between the germline ends. Germline V gives CDR1 MNHNS, CDR2 SASEGT. The CDR3 covers 14 residues.

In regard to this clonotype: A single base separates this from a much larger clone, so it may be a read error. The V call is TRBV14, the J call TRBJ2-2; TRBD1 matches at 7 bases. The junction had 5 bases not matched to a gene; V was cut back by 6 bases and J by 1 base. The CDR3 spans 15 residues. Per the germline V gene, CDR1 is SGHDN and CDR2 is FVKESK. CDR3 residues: CASSYGTVNTGELFF. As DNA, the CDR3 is TGTGCCAGCAGTTACGGGACAGTGAACACCGGGGAGCTGTTTTTT.

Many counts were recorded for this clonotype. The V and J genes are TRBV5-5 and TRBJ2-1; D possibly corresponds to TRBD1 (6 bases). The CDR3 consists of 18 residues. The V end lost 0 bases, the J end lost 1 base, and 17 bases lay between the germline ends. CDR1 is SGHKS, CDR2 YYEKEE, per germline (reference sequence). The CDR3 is CASSLVGRSTGSYNEQFF. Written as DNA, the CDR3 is TGTGCCAGCAGCTTGGTGGGGCGGTCCACAGGGTCCTACAATGAGCAGTTCTTC. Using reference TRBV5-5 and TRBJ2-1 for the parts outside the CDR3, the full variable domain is DAGVTQSPTHLIKTRGQQVTLRCSPISGHKSVSWYQQVLGQGPQFIFQYYEKEERGRGNFPDRFSARQFPNYSSELNVNALLLGDSALYLCASSLVGRSTGSYNEQFFGPGTRLTVL.

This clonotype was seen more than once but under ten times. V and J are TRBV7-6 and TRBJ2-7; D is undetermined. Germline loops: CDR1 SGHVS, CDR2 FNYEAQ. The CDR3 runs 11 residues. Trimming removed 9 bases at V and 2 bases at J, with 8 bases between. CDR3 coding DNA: TGTGCCAGTGGAGATACCTACGAGCAGTACTTC. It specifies CASGDTYEQYF.

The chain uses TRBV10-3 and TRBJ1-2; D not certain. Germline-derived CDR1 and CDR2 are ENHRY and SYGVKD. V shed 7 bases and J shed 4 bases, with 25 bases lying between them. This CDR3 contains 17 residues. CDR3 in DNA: TGTGCCATCAACGGCCCTAGTAATCTCCCGTCTGGCTATGGCTACACCTTC. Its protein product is CAINGPSNLPSGYGYTF.